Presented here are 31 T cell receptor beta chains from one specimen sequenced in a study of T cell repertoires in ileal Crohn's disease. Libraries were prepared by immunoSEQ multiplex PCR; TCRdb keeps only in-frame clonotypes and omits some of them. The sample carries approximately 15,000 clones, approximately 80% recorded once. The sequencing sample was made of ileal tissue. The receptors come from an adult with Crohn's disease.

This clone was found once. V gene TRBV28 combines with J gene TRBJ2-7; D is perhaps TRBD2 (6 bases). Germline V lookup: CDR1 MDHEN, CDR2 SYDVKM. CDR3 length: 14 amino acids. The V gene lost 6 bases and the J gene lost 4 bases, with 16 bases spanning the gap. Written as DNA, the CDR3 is TGTGCCAGCAGGGGATCGGGGGAGCGGTACGAGCAGTACGTC. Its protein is CASRGSGERYEQYV.

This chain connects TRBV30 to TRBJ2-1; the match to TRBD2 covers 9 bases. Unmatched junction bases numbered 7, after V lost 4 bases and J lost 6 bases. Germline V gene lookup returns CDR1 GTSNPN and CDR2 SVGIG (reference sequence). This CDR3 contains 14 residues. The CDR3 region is CAWNPTAGGNEQFF. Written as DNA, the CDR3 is TGTGCCTGGAACCCCACAGCGGGGGGCAATGAGCAGTTCTTC.

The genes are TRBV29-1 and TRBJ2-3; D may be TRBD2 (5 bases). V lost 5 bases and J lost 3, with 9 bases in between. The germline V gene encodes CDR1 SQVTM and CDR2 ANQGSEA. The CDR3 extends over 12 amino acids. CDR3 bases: TGCAGCGTTTTGAGCGGTACAGATACGCAGTATTTT. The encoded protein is CSVLSGTDTQYF.

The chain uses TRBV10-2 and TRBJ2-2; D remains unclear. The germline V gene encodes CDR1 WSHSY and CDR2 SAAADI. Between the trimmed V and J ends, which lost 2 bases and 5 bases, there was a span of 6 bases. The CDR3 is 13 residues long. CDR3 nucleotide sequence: TGCGCCAGCAGTGAGGGCAGGACCGGGGAGCTGTTTTTT. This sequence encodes CASSEGRTGELFF.

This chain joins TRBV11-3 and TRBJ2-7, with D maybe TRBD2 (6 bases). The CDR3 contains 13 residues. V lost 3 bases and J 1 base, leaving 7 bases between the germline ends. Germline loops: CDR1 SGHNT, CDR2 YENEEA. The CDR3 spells CASSFGGSYEQYV. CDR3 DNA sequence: TGTGCCAGCAGCTTTGGGGGGTCCTACGAGCAGTACGTC.

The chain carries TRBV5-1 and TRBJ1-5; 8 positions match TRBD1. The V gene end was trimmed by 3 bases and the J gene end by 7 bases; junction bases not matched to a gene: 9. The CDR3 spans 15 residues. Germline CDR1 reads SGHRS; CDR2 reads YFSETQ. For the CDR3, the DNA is TGCGCCAGCAGCTCGGGACAGGTGCGATTCCAGCCCCAGCATTTT. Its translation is CASSSGQVRFQPQHF.

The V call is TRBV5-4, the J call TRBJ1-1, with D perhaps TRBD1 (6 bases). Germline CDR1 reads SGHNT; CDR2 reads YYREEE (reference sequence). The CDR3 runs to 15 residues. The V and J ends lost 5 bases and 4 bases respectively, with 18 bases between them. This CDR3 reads CASRGGGALSTEAFF. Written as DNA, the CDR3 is TGTGCCAGCAGGGGTGGGGGGGCCCTCTCCACTGAAGCTTTCTTT.

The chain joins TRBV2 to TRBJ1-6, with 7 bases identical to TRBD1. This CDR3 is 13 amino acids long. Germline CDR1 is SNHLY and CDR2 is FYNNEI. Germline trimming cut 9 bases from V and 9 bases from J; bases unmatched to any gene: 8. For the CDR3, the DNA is TGTGCCAGTAAGGGGACAGCGGTTTCACCCCTCCACTTT. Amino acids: CASKGTAVSPLHF.

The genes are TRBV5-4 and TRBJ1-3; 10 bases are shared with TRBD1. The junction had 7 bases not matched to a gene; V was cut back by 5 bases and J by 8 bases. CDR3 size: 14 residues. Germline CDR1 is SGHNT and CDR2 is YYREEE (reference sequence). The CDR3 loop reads CASRGQGQSDTIYF. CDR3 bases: TGTGCCAGCAGGGGACAGGGGCAGTCAGACACCATATATTTT.

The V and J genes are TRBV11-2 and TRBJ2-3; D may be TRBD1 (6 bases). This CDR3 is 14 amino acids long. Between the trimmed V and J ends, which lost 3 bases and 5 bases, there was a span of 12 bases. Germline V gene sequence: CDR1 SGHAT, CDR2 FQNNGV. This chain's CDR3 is CASSFWQQGDTQYF. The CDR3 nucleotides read TGTGCCAGCAGCTTTTGGCAACAGGGAGATACGCAGTATTTT.

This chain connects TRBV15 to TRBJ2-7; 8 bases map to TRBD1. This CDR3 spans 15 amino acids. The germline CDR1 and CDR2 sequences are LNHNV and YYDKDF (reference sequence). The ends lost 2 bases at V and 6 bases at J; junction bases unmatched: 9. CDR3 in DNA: TGTGCCACCAGCAGAACGGCGGGACAGGCTGGCGAGCAGTACTTC. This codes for CATSRTAGQAGEQYF.

Here the CDR3 DNA reads TGTGCCAGTTCCGGGACAGACTATGGCTACACCTTC. It is translated as CASSGTDYGYTF. The chain is built from TRBV19 and TRBJ1-2; 7 bases are a match to TRBD1. The trim removed 8 bases at V and 3 bases at J, leaving 3 bases unmatched. The CDR3 extends over 12 amino acids. Germline values: CDR1 LNHDA, CDR2 SQIVND (reference sequence). The full variable domain, its missing parts supplied by reference TRBV19 and TRBJ1-2, is DGGITQSPKYLFRKEGQNVTLSCEQNLNHDAMYWYRQDPGQGLRLIYYSQIVNDFQKGDIAEGYSVSREKKESFPLTVTSAQKNPTAFYLCASSGTDYGYTFGSGTRLTVV.

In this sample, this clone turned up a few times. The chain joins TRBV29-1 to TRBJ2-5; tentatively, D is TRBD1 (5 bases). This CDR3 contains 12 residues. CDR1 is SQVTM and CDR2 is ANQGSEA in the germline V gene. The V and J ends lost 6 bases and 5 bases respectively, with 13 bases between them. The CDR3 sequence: CSVQGTVETQYF. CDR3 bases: TGCAGCGTCCAGGGTACAGTGGAGACCCAGTACTTC.

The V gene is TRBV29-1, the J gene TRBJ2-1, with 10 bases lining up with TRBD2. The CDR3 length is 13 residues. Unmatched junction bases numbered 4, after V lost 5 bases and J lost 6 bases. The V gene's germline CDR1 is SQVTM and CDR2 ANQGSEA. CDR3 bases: TGCAGCGTTTGTGTAGCGGGAGGCAATGAGCAGTTCTTC. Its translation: CSVCVAGGNEQFF.

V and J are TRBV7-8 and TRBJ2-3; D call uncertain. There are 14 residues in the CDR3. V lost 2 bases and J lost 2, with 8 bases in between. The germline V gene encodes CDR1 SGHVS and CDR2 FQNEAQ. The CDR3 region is CASSLQLPTDTQYF. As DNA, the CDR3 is TGTGCCAGCAGCTTACAACTACCCACAGATACGCAGTATTTT.

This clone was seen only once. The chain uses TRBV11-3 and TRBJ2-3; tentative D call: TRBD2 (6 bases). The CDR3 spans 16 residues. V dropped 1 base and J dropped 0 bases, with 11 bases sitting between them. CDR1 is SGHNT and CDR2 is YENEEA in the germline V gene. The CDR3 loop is CASSLVGGGSTDTQYF. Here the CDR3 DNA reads TGTGCCAGCAGCTTAGTTGGGGGAGGAAGCACAGATACGCAGTATTTT.

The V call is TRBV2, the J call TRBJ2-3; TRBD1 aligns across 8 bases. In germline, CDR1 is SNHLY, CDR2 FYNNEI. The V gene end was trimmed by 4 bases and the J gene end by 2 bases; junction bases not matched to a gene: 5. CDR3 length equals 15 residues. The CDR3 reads CASSGDRSNTDTQYF. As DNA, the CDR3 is TGTGCCAGCAGTGGGGACAGGTCGAACACAGATACGCAGTATTTT.

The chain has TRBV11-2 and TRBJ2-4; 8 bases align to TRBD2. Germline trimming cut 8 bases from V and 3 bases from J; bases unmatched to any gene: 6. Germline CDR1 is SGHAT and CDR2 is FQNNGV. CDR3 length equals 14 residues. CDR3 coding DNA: TGTGCCAGCCGACCCGGGGGGGGCAAAAACATTCAGTACTTC. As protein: CASRPGGGKNIQYF.

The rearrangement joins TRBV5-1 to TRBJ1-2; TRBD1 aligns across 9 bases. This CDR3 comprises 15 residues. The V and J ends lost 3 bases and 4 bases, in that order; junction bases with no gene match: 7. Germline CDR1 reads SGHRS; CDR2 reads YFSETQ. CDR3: CASSSPTGGAYGYTF. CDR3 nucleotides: TGCGCCAGCAGCTCCCCGACAGGGGGGGCCTATGGCTACACCTTC.

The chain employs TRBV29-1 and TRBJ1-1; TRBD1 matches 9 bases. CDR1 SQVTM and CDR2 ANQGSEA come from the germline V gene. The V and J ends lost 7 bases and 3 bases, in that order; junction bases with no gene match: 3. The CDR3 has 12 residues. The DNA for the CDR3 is TGCAGCGCCCGACAGGGGGACACTGAAGCTTTCTTT. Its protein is CSARQGDTEAFF.

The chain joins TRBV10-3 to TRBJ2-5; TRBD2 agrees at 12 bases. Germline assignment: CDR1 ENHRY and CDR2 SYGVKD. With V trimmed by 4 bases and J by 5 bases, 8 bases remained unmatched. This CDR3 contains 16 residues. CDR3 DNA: TGTGCCATCAGTGGCCTAGCGGGGGGGCCAGGGGAGACCCAGTACTTC. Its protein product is CAISGLAGGPGETQYF.

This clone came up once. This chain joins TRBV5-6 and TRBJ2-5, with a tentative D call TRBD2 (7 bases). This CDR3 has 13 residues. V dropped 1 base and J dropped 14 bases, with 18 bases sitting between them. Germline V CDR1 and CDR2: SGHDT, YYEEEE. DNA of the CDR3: TGTGCCAGCAGCTTGTGGGGGGGACATAGATTTTACTTC. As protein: CASSLWGGHRFYF.

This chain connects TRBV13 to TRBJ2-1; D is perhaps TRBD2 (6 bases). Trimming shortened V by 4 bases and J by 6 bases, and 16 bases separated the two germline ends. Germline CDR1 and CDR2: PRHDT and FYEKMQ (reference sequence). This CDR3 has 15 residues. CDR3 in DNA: TGTGCCAGCAGCTCTCAGGGACTCCCTCCCAATGAGCAGTTCTTC. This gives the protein CASSSQGLPPNEQFF. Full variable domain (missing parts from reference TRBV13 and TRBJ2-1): AAGVIQSPRHLIKEKRETATLKCYPIPRHDTVYWYQQGPGQDPQFLISFYEKMQSDKGSIPDRFSAQQFSDYHSELNMSSLELGDSALYFCASSSQGLPPNEQFFGPGTRLTVL.

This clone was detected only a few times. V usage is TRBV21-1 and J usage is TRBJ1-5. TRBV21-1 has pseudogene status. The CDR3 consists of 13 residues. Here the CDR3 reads CASPEGANQPQHF. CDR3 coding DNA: TGTGCCAGCCCTGAGGGAGCCAATCAGCCCCAGCATTTT.

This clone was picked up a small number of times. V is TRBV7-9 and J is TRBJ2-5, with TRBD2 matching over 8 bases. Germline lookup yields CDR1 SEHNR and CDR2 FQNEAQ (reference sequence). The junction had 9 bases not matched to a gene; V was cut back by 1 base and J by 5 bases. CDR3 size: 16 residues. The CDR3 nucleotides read TGTGCCAGCAGCTTAGTGGTCGGGACTAGGTTGGAGACCCAGTACTTC. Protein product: CASSLVVGTRLETQYF. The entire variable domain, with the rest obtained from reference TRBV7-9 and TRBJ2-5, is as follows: DTGVSQNPRHKITKRGQNVTFRCDPISEHNRLYWYRQTLGQGPEFLTYFQNEAQLEKSRLLSDRFSAERPKGSFSTLEIQRTEQGDSAMYLCASSLVVGTRLETQYFGPGTRLLVL.

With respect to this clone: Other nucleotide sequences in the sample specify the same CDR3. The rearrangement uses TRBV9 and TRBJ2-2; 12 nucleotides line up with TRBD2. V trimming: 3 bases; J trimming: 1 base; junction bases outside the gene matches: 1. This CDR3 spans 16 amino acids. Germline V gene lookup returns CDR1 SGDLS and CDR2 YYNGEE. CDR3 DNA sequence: TGTGCCAGCAGCGCGACTAGCGGGGGGAACACCGGGGAGCTGTTTTTT. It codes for CASSATSGGNTGELFF.

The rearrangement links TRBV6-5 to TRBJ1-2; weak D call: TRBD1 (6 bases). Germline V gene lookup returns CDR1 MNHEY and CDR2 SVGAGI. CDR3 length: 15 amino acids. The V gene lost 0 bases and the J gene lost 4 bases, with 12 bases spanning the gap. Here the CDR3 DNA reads TGTGCCAGCAGTTACTCACCCACAGGGACCTATGGCTACACCTTC. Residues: CASSYSPTGTYGYTF.

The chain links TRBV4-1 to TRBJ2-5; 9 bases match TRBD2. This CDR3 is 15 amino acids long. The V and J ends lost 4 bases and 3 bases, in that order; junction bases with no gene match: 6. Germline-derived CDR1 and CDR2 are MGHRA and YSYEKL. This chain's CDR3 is CASSLIGLAKETQYF. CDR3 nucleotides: TGCGCCAGCAGCCTAATCGGACTAGCGAAAGAGACCCAGTACTTC.

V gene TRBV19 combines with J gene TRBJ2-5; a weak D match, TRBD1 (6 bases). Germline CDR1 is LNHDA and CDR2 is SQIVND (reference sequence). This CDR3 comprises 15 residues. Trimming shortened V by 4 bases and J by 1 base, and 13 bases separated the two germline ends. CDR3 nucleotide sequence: TGTGCCAGTAGTAGAAGGGGGACACTCCAAGAGACCCAGTACTTC. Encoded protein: CASSRRGTLQETQYF. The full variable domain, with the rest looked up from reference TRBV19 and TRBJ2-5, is DGGITQSPKYLFRKEGQNVTLSCEQNLNHDAMYWYRQDPGQGLRLIYYSQIVNDFQKGDIAEGYSVSREKKESFPLTVTSAQKNPTAFYLCASSRRGTLQETQYFGPGTRLLVL.

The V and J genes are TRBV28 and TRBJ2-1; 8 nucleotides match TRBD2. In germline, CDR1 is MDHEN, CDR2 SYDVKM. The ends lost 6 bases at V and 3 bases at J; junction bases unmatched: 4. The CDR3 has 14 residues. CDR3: CASREAGVYNEQFF. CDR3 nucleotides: TGTGCCAGCAGGGAAGCGGGGGTCTACAATGAGCAGTTCTTC.

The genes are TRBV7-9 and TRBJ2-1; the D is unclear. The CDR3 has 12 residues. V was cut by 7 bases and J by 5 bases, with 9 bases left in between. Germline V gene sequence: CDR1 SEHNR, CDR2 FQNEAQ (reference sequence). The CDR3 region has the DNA TGTGCCAGCAACAGAGCCCACAATGAGCAGTTCTTC. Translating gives CASNRAHNEQFF.